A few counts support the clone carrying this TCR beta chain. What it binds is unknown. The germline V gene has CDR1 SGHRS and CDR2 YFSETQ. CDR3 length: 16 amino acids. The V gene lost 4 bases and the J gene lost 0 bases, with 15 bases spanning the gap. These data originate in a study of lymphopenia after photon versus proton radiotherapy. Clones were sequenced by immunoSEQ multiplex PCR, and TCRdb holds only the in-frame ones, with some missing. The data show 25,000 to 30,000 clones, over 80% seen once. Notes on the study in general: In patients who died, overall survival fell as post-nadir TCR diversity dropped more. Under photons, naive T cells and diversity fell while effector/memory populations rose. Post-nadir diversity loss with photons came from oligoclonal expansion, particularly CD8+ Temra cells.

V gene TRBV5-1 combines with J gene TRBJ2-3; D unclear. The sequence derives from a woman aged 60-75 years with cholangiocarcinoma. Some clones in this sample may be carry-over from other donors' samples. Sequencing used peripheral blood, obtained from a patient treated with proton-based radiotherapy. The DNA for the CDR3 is TGCGCCAGCAGCCCCTTTGTGAAGACTAGCACAGATACGCAGTATTTT. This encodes CASSPFVKTSTDTQYF.